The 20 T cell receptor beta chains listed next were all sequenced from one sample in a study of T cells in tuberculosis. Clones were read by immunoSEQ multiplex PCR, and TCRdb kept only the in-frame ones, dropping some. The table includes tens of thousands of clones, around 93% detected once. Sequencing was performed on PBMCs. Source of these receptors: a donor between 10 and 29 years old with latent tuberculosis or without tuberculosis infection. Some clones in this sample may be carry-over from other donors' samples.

Here the CDR3 reads CASSQLGGGTGELFF. The DNA of the CDR3 is TGTGCCAGCAGCCAACTAGGGGGGGGCACCGGGGAGCTGTTTTTT. The genes are TRBV11-2 and TRBJ2-2; D may be TRBD2 (7 bases). The germline CDR1 and CDR2 sequences are SGHAT and FQNNGV. The CDR3 loop spans 15 amino acids. The V gene lost 5 bases and the J gene lost 4 bases, with 14 bases spanning the gap.

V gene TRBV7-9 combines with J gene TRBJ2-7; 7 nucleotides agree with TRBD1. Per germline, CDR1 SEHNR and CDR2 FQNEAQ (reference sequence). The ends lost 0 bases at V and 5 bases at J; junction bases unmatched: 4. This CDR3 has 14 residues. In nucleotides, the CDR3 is TGTGCCAGCAGCTTAGCGACAGGGTTCCACGAGCAGTACTTC. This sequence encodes CASSLATGFHEQYF.

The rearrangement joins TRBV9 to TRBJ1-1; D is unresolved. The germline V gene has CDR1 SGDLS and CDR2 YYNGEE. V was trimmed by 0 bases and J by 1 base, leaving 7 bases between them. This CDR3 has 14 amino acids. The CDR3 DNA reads TGTGCCAGCAGCGTAGGGTCGGGGAACACTGAAGCTTTCTTT. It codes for CASSVGSGNTEAFF.

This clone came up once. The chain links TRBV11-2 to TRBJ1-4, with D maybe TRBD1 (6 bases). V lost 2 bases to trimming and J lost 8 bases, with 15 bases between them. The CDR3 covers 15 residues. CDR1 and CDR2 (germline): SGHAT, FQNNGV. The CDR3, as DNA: TGTGCCAGCAGCTTACAAGCAGGGGAGAGGGAAAAACTGTTTTTT. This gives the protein CASSLQAGEREKLFF.

The CDR3 is CASSQASHGGFGYGYTF. CDR3 bases: TGTGCCAGCAGCCAAGCTTCCCACGGGGGGTTCGGCTATGGCTACACCTTC. The V gene is TRBV4-2, the J gene TRBJ1-2, with a weak D call TRBD1 (5 bases). Germline CDR1 reads LGHNA; CDR2 reads YNFKEQ. Between the trimmed V and J ends, which lost 1 base and 4 bases, there was a span of 19 bases. This CDR3 spans 17 amino acids.

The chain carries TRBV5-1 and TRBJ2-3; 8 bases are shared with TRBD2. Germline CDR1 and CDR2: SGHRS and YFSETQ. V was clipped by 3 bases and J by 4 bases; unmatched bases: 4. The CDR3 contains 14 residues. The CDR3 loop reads CASSWGLEADTQYF. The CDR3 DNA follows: TGCGCCAGCAGCTGGGGACTAGAAGCAGATACGCAGTATTTT.

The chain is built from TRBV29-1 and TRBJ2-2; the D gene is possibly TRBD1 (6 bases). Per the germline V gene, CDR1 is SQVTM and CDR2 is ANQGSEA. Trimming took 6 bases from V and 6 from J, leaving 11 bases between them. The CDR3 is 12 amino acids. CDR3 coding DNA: TGCAGCGTCTACAGGGCATCCGGGGAGCTGTTTTTT. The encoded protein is CSVYRASGELFF.

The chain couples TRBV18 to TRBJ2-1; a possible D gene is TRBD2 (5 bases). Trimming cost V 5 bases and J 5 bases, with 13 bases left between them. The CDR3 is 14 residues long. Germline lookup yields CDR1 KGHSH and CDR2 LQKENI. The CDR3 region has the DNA TGTGCCAGCTCAATTATGACTATTAACAATGAGCAGTTCTTC. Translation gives CASSIMTINNEQFF.

CDR3 protein: CASSLDGGGAEAFF. The CDR3 nucleotides are TGTGCCAGCAGCTTAGATGGGGGGGGTGCTGAAGCTTTCTTT. The chain couples TRBV11-2 to TRBJ1-1; possibly TRBD1 for D (5 bases). This CDR3 comprises 14 residues. Trimming shortened V by 0 bases and J by 6 bases, and 11 bases separated the two germline ends. Germline CDR1 and CDR2: SGHAT and FQNNGV.

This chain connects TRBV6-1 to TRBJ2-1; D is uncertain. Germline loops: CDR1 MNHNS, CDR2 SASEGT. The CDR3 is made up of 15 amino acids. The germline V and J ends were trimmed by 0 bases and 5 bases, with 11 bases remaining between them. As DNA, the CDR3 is TGTGCCAGCAGTGAAGCCCGCGCGCGAAACAATGAGCAGTTCTTC. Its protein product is CASSEARARNNEQFF.

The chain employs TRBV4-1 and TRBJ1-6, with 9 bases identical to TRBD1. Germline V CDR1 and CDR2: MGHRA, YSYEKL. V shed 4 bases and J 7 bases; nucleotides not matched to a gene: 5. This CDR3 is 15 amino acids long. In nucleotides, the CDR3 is TGCGCCAGCAGCCTTGAGGACAGGGGAAATTCACCCCTCCACTTT. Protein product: CASSLEDRGNSPLHF.

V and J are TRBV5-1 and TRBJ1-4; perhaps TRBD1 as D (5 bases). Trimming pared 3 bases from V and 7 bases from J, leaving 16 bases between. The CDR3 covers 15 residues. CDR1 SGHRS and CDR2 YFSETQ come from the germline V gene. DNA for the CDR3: TGCGCCAGCAGCTCATTGGCAGGGAAAGCTGAAAAACTGTTTTTT. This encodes CASSSLAGKAEKLFF.

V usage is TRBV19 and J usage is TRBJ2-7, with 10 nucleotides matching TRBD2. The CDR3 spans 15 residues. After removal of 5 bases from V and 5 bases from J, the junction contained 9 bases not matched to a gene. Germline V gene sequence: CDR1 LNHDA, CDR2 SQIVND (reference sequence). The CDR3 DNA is TGTGCCAGTAGTCCTTCTAGCGGGAGTAACCACGAGCAGTACTTC. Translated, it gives CASSPSSGSNHEQYF.

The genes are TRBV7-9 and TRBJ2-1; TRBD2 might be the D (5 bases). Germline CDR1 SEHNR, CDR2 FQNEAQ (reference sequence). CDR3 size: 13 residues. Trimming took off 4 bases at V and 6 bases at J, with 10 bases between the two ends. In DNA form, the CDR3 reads TGTGCCAGCAGCTCCGGAGGCCCCAATGAGCAGTTCTTC. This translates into CASSSGGPNEQFF.

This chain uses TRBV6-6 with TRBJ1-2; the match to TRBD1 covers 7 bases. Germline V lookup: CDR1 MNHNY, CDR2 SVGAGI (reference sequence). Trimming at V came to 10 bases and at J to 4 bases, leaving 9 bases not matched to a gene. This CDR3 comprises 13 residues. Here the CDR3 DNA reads TGTGCCAACAACAGGGGTCCCACCTATGGCTACACCTTC. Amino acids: CANNRGPTYGYTF.

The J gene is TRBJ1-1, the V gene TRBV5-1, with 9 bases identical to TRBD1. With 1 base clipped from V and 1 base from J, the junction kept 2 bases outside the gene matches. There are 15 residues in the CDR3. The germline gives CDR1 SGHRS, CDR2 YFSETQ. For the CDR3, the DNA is TGCGCCAGCAGCTTGTGGGGACAGGGGAACACTGAAGCTTTCTTT. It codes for CASSLWGQGNTEAFF.

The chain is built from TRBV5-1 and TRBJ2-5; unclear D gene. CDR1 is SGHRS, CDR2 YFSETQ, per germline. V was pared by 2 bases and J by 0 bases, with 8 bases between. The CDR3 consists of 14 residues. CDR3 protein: CASSLGVYQETQYF. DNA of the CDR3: TGCGCCAGCAGCTTAGGAGTGTACCAAGAGACCCAGTACTTC.

In nucleotides, the CDR3 is TGCGCCAGCAGCTTGGAGTCAGGGGGCACTCGAAGTGGCTACACCTTC. The encoded protein is CASSLESGGTRSGYTF. The rearrangement uses TRBV5-1 and TRBJ1-2; TRBD1 matches at 8 bases. The V gene's germline CDR1 is SGHRS and CDR2 YFSETQ. The CDR3 totals 16 residues. V was pared by 0 bases and J by 7 bases, with 11 bases of the junction left unmatched.

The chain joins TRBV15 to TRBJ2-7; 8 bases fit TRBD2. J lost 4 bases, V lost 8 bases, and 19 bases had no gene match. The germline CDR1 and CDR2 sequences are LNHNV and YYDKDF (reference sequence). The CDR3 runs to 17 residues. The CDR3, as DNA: TGTGCCACCGGAGGGGTCTTTCCGGGACTAGGAGCTTACGAGCAGTACTTC. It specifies CATGGVFPGLGAYEQYF.

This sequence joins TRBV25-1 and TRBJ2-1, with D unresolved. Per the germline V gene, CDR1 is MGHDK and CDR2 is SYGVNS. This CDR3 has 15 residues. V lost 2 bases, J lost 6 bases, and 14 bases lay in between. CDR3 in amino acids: CASSESYPASNEQFF. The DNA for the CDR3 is TGTGCCAGCAGTGAAAGTTACCCCGCCAGCAATGAGCAGTTCTTC. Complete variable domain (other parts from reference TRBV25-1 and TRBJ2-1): EADIYQTPRYLVIGTGKKITLECSQTMGHDKMYWYQQDPGMELHLIHYSYGVNSTEKGDLSSESTVSRIRTEHFPLTLESARPSHTSQYLCASSESYPASNEQFFGPGTRLTVL.